This is a list of T cell receptor beta chains from one sample in a study of cytomegalovirus exposure and HLA in healthy donors. The data were produced by immunoSEQ multiplex PCR, yet TCRdb's version contains in-frame clones alone and is incomplete. In the table there are under 200,000 clones, 80% to 85% of which are singletons. The material sequenced was PBMCs. Source of these receptors: a man aged 30 to 39 in good health and CMV-seronegative. CDR3s include the opening cysteine and the closing phenylalanine or tryptophan. A D gene is named only where the DNA matches it firmly. The size of a clone is reported for some rows only, either as once, few or many, or as a class for expanded clones.

DNA: TGTGCCAGCAGATTGGACAGGGTGGGCAATCAGCCCCAGCATTTT
CDR3: CASRLDRVGNQPQHF
J: TRBJ1-5
size: NA
V: TRBV7-8
D: TRBD1

DNA: TGTGCCTGGAGAGCCTCCGACAACAGTAGATATGAAAAACTGTTTTTT
CDR3: CAWRASDNSRYEKLFF
J: TRBJ1-4
size: once
V: TRBV30
D: NA

DNA: TGTGCCAGCAGCTTGGGGGGGACTGCTGGAAACACCATATATTTT
CDR3: CASSLGGTAGNTIYF
J: TRBJ1-3
size: NA
V: TRBV5-4
D: NA

DNA: TGTGCCAGCAGCTTGGCCCTTAGTACCTACGAGCAGTACTTC
CDR3: CASSLALSTYEQYF
J: TRBJ2-7
size: NA
V: TRBV5-6
D: NA

DNA: TGTGCCAGCAGCGTTACGGGATATAGCACAGATACGCAGTATTTT
CDR3: CASSVTGYSTDTQYF
J: TRBJ2-3
size: NA
V: TRBV5-6
D: NA

DNA: TGTGCCAGCACCCTCGACAGGGGGCATCGAAACACTGAAGCTTTCTTT
CDR3: CASTLDRGHRNTEAFF
J: TRBJ1-1
size: NA
V: TRBV7-8
D: TRBD1

DNA: TGTGCCAGCAGCCTCGCGTTGGATGAAAAACTGTTTTTT
CDR3: CASSLALDEKLFF
J: TRBJ1-4
size: once
V: TRBV5-4
D: NA

DNA: TGTGCCAGCAGTTTATCCGGGACAACTAGCTCTGGAAACACCATATATTTT
CDR3: CASSLSGTTSSGNTIYF
J: TRBJ1-3
size: NA
V: TRBV28
D: NA

DNA: TGTGCCAGCAGCCCGGGGACTAGCGGGAGAGCGCAGTATTTT
CDR3: CASSPGTSGRAQYF
J: TRBJ2-3
size: NA
V: TRBV7-2
D: TRBD2

DNA: TGTGCCAGCAGCAAAGGCCGACAGGGGGCGTCCTACAATGAGCAGTTCTTC
CDR3: CASSKGRQGASYNEQFF
J: TRBJ2-1
size: NA
V: TRBV21-1
D: NA

DNA: TGTGCCAGCAGCAGAGGACGGGGAGCAGATACGCAGTATTTT
CDR3: CASSRGRGADTQYF
J: TRBJ2-3
size: NA
V: TRBV5-6
D: NA

DNA: TGTGCCAGCAGCCGGACAGGGGGGACCACTGAAGCTTTCTTT
CDR3: CASSRTGGTTEAFF
J: TRBJ1-1
size: NA
V: TRBV14
D: TRBD1

DNA: TGTGCCAGCAGCGCACGGGGGAGGGTGAGGGAGCAGTACTTC
CDR3: CASSARGRVREQYF
J: TRBJ2-7
size: NA
V: TRBV27
D: TRBD2

DNA: TGTGCCAGCAGGGAGACAGGGGACAATGAGCAGTTCTTC
CDR3: CASRETGDNEQFF
J: TRBJ2-1
size: NA
V: TRBV28
D: TRBD1

DNA: TGTGCCAGCAGCCCCTCGAGAGGGACAGGGTTCTCTAGCTCCTATAATTCACCCCTCCACTTT
CDR3: CASSPSRGTGFSSSYNSPLHF
J: TRBJ1-6
size: NA
V: TRBV27
D: TRBD1

DNA: TGTGCCAGCAGTTACTCCGAGGGGGCGGGCAATAGGGAGCAGTTCTTC
CDR3: CASSYSEGAGNREQFF
J: TRBJ2-1
size: few
V: TRBV6-5
D: TRBD1

DNA: TGTGCCAGCAGCTGGGGGGGCGCTGGGGCCAACGTCCTGACTTTC
CDR3: CASSWGGAGANVLTF
J: TRBJ2-6
size: NA
V: TRBV25-1
D: NA

DNA: TGTTCCAGCAGTCCAGAGAACACTGAAGCTTTCTTT
CDR3: CSSSPENTEAFF
J: TRBJ1-1
size: NA
V: TRBV7-9
D: NA

DNA: TGTGCCTGCAAAGCCCCGGGGTCCGGTGAGCAGTTCTTC
CDR3: CACKAPGSGEQFF
J: TRBJ2-1
size: NA
V: TRBV30
D: NA

DNA: TGTGCCAGCCAACTCTGGGGAGCCGTGGGTTCACCCCTCCACTTT
CDR3: CASQLWGAVGSPLHF
J: TRBJ1-6
size: NA
V: TRBV2
D: NA

DNA: TGTGCCAGCAGCTTAGGTTCAAACTCGTACTTC
CDR3: CASSLGSNSYF
J: TRBJ2-7
size: NA
V: TRBV7-9
D: NA

DNA: TGTGCCAGCAGCTTGGCGGCAGGGGAATCCTACGAGCAGTACTTC
CDR3: CASSLAAGESYEQYF
J: TRBJ2-7
size: NA
V: TRBV5-4
D: NA

DNA: TGCGCCAGCAGCCTGGACAGCTCTCAAGCTTTCTTT
CDR3: CASSLDSSQAFF
J: TRBJ1-1
size: NA
V: TRBV5-1
D: NA

DNA: TGCGCCAGCAGCTTGGGGCTAGCGGGAGCCTACAATGAGCAGTTCTTC
CDR3: CASSLGLAGAYNEQFF
J: TRBJ2-1
size: NA
V: TRBV5-1
D: TRBD2

DNA: TGTGCCAGCAGAGAGGCGGGAGGGCGAACAGATACGCAGTATTTT
CDR3: CASREAGGRTDTQYF
J: TRBJ2-3
size: NA
V: TRBV6-5
D: TRBD2

DNA: TGTGCCAGTAGTTTGGGACAGGCCTCCTACGAGCAGTACTTC
CDR3: CASSLGQASYEQYF
J: TRBJ2-7
size: NA
V: TRBV19
D: TRBD1

DNA: TGTGCCAGCAGCTTCAGGGGGTTCACAGATACGCAGTATTTT
CDR3: CASSFRGFTDTQYF
J: TRBJ2-3
size: NA
V: TRBV5-4
D: TRBD1

DNA: TGTGCCTGGAGTGCAGTAAGGGGCACTGAAGCTTTCTTT
CDR3: CAWSAVRGTEAFF
J: TRBJ1-1
size: NA
V: TRBV30
D: NA

DNA: TGTGCCAGCAGTTCCAACAGGGCTAACTATGGCTACACCTTC
CDR3: CASSSNRANYGYTF
J: TRBJ1-2
size: NA
V: TRBV28
D: NA

DNA: TGCGCCAGCAGCGCTGCGGACAGTCTTCATGAAAAACTGTTTTTT
CDR3: CASSAADSLHEKLFF
J: TRBJ1-4
size: once
V: TRBV5-1
D: NA

DNA: TGTGCCAGCACCGGACTAGCCTACAATGAGCAGTTCTTC
CDR3: CASTGLAYNEQFF
J: TRBJ2-1
size: NA
V: TRBV6-1
D: TRBD2

DNA: TGTGCCAGCAGCTTAGCGTTCGCGGGGGGATCCTACAATGAGCAGTTCTTC
CDR3: CASSLAFAGGSYNEQFF
J: TRBJ2-1
size: NA
V: TRBV7-8
D: TRBD2